The present T cell receptor (beta chain) was sequenced within a study of blood T cell repertoires in COVID-19 (dated by TCRdb to the early 2020s). For the study in its entirety: Samples from collaborators originated in the United States, Italy and Spain and spanned both the acute and convalescent phases of COVID-19. The material from the prospective study consisted of cDNA or gDNA derived from T cells, B-cell-depleted T cells, or PBMCs. A de-identified subject ID, COVID-19 status, age in years and sex were almost always included in the sample metadata. The dataset comprised deeply sampled blood TCRbeta repertoires from subjects exposed to, actively infected with, or recovered from COVID-19. Samples came from the ongoing ImmuneRACE study (first 160 participants) plus 1,254 subjects from 6 global collaborators. The repertoires were released in a freely available public database intended as a resource for research on the immune response to SARS-CoV-2. Where available, HLA class I and class II types were taken from metadata supplied by the sample provider and were not determined by assay-based typing. Beyond this particular receptor, the publication reports: How much clinical and demographic metadata was included differed by source and by participant, and the metadata was provided uncurated.

Collaborating institutions collected whole blood in K2EDTA tubes following their own protocols. For TCRbeta analysis, collaborators shipped samples in one of three forms: frozen whole blood, isolated PBMCs, or DNA extracted from either of those sample types. The germline V gene (reference sequence) sets CDR1 to GTSNPN and CDR2 to SVGIG. The germline V end is reduced by 6 bases and the J end by 4 bases; junction bases left unmatched: 2. The CDR3 sequence holds 11 residues, the cysteine and phenylalanine included. The CDR3 DNA has 33 bases and is translated from base 1. In its sample, this clone was seen once. Which antigen it targets is not known. The input lacks base qualities; no much larger clone sits a single base away. TCRbeta CDR3 regions were amplified from genomic DNA by means of the immunoSEQ Assay, a bias-controlled multiplex PCR. As for the original processing: Within the assay, amplification of reference gene primers was used to estimate how many nucleated cells each sample contained. Sequence reads were collapsed and filtered to measure the absolute abundance of every unique TCRbeta CDR3 rearrangement. For each sample, productive Simpson clonality was calculated by taking the square root of Simpson's diversity index across productive rearrangements. TCRdb re-hosts the immuneACCESS table, in-frame sequences only. Its copies lack some clones; in the studies checked, an unresolved V gene accounts for under half of them, and the cause for the rest is not known. Clone size and V and J calls were adopted from that table, with D and trimming inferred from the DNA. Within this sample are 35,000 to 50,000 clones, with roughly 85% of them counted one time only. The top ten hold approximately 4% of the sample.

Sequenced material: peripheral blood. This clonotype was obtained from a woman in her 70s with acute or convalescent COVID-19. The rearranged chain carries TRBV30 and TRBJ1-1; TRBD1 aligns with 7 central bases. The DNA is as follows: TGTGCCTGTTCAGGGGGCACTGAAGCTTTCTTT. Its translation reads: CACSGGTEAFF. When the CDR3 is completed using the reference TRBV30 and TRBJ1-1 genes on either side, the full variable domain is SQTIHQWPATLVQPVGSPLSLECTVEGTSNPNLYWYRQAAGRGLQLLFYSVGIGQISSEVPQNLSASRPQDRQFILSSKKLLLSDSGFYLCACSGGTEAFFGQGTRLTVV.